This T cell receptor beta chain was captured in a study of blood T cell repertoires in COVID-19 (dated by TCRdb to about 2020). With respect to the entire study: The collaborator samples originated in the United States, Italy and Spain and spanned the acute and convalescent phases of COVID-19. The material from the prospective study consisted of cDNA or gDNA derived from T cells, B-cell-depleted T cells, or PBMCs. Subjects who had been exposed to COVID-19, were actively infected with it, or had recovered from it provided the deeply sampled blood TCRbeta repertoires that made up the dataset. The repertoires were released in a freely available public database intended as a resource for research on the immune response to SARS-CoV-2. Samples came from the ongoing ImmuneRACE study (first 160 participants) plus 1,254 subjects from 6 global collaborators. Sample metadata almost always included a de-identified subject ID, COVID-19 status, age in years and sex. Where available, HLA class I and class II types were obtained from metadata supplied by the sample provider rather than from assay-based typing. General study outcomes and caveats: Clinical and demographic metadata were provided uncurated, with the amount varying by source and participant.

Collaborating institutions collected whole blood in K2EDTA tubes following their own protocols. For TCRbeta analysis, collaborators shipped samples as frozen whole blood, isolated PBMCs, or DNA extracted from either of those sample types. TCRbeta CDR3 regions were amplified from genomic DNA using the immunoSEQ Assay, a bias-controlled multiplex PCR. In the source study's methods: Nucleated cell counts per sample were estimated from amplification of reference gene primers within the assay. To quantify the absolute abundance of each unique TCRbeta CDR3 rearrangement, sequence reads were collapsed and filtered. For each sample, productive Simpson clonality was calculated by taking the square root of Simpson's diversity index across productive rearrangements. TCRdb took this table from immuneACCESS and kept in-frame rearrangements with V and J called. Such tables lack part of the clones; where checked against another copy, unresolved V genes explain under half of the gap, and the rest is unexplained. From that table come the V and J calls and clone size; the DNA was used to work out D and trimming. This sample holds fewer than 80,000 clones; nearly 90% were observed only once. Of the sample, 5.3% falls within the top ten clones.

On this clone: No cognate antigen has been identified for it. Base qualities are not provided; no much larger clone lies one nucleotide away.

The germline V and J ends show losses of 3 bases and 2 bases respectively, and no gene match explains 11 bases of the junction. Including the terminal cysteine and phenylalanine, the CDR3 comprises 17 residues. Here the CDR3 DNA is all that survives: 51 bases in frame from base 1. Taken from the germline V gene, the CDR1 and CDR2 loops are KGHSH and LQKENI. The TCR was taken from a man between 50 and 59 years old with acute or convalescent COVID-19. The chain is encoded by TRBV18 joined to TRBJ2-3; 7 nucleotides in the junction match TRBD2. Sequencing input: peripheral blood. The DNA sequence is as follows: TGTGCCAGCTCACCGCCGGGGGGAAGGCGTGTCACAGATACGCAGTATTTT. Translated, this gives CASSPPGGRRVTDTQYF. The CDR3 plus the reference TRBV18 and TRBJ2-3 genes for the other parts give the full variable domain: NAGVMQNPRHLVRRRGQEARLRCSPMKGHSHVYWYRQLPEEGLKFMVYLQKENIIDESGMPKERFSAEFPKEGPSILRIQQVVRGDSAAYFCASSPPGGRRVTDTQYFGPGTRLTVL.